The T cell receptor (beta chain) under discussion was sequenced for a study of CD8+CD57+ T cells in acquired aplastic anemia. For the study at large: Sorting CD4+ and CD8+ cells gave DNA averaging about 2.9 ug. Findings of the study overall: The study identified roughly 29 CD8+ CDR3 sequences shared by patients and controls.

Details on this clonotype: Its antigen is unidentified.

Previously, flow cytometry had revealed CD8+CD57+ cell expansion in the patients chosen for sequencing. As a group, the patients uniformly had severe acquired aplastic anemia. No patient had been given any therapy when blood was sampled. This CDR3 comprises 14 residues. Germline values: CDR1 SGHTA, CDR2 FQGNSA. V gave up 5 bases and J gave up 1 base, with 11 bases separating them. Both TCR beta VDJ combination and CDR3 sequence profiling were carried out. Genomic DNA was the template for this profiling. Each CDR3 protein gets one entry after TCRdb re-called the reads with MiXCR. Seen here are 160,000 or so distinct CDR3 sequences, roughly 50% observed once, and the top ten hold roughly 30%.

The chain recombines TRBV7-2 with TRBJ1-1; tentative D call: TRBD1 (5 bases). Sequencing was performed on sorted CD4+, CD8+, or CD8+CD57+ T cells (not recorded which) from PBMCs. The receptor's source is a human donor with aplastic anemia. The CDR3: CASSLGRANTEAFF. The CDR3 DNA reads as TGTGCCAGCAGCCTGGGACGGGCGAACACTGAAGCTTTCTTT.